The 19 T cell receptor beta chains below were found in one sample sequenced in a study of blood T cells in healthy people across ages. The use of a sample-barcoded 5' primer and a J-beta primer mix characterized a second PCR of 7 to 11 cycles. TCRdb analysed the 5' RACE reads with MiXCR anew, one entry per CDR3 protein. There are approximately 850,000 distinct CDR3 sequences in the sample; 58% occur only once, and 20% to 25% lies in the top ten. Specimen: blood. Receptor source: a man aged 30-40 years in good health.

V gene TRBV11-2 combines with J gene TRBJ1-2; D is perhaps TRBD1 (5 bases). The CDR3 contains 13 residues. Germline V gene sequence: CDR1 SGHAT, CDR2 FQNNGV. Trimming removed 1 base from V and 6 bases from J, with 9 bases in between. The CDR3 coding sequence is TGTGCCAGCAGCTTAGGGGGCGAGAATGGCTACACCTTC. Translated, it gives CASSLGGENGYTF.

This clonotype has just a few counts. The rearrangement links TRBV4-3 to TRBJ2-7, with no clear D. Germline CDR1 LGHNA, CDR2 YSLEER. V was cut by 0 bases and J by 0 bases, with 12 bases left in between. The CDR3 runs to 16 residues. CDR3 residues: CASSQEVDESSYEQYF. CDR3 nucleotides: TGCGCCAGCAGCCAAGAAGTTGACGAAAGCTCCTACGAGCAGTACTTC.

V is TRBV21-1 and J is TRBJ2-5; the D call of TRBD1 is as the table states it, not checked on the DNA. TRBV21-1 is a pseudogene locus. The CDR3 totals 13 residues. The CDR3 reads CASAGADKETQYF. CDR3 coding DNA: TGTGCCAGCGCAGGGGCAGACAAAGAGACCCAGTACTTC.

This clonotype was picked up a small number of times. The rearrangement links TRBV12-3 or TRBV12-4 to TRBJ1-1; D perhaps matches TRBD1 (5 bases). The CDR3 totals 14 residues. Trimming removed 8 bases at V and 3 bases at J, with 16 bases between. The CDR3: CASVIGGYDTEAFF. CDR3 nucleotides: TGTGCCAGCGTCATTGGGGGGTATGACACTGAAGCTTTCTTT.

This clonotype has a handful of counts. The CDR3 sequence is CASRGDSWEQYF. CDR3 sequence (DNA): TGTGCCAGCAGGGGGGACAGCTGGGAGCAGTACTTC. V usage is TRBV2 and J usage is TRBJ2-7, with 7 bases matching TRBD1. This CDR3 contains 12 residues. Losses at the gene ends were 6 bases for V and 7 bases for J; bases not matched to a gene: 6. CDR1 and CDR2 (germline): SNHLY, FYNNEI.

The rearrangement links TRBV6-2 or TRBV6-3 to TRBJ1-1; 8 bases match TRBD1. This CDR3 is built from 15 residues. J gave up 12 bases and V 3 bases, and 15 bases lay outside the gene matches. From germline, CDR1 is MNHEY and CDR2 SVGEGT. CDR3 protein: CASSYSAGQGLRTFF. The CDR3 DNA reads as TGTGCCAGCAGTTATTCAGCCGGACAGGGTTTAAGAACTTTCTTT.

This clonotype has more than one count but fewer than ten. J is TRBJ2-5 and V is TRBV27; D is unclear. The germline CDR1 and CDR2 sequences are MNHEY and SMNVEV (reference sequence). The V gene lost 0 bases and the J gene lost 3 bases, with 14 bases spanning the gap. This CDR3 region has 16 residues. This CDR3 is CASSLSPRPTEETQYF. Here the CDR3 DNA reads TGTGCCAGCAGTTTATCCCCCCGACCTACCGAAGAGACCCAGTACTTC.

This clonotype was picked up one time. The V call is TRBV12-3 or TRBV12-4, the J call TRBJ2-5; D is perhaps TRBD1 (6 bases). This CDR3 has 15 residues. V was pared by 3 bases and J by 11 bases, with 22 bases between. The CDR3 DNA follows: TGTGCCAGCAGTTTCCCAGGGGCCGCAGGAAATGGGCAGTACTTC. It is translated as CASSFPGAAGNGQYF.

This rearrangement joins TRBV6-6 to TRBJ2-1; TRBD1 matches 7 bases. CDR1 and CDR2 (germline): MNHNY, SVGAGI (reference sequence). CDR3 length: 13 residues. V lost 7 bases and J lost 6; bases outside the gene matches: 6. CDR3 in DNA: TGTGCCAGCACTACAGGGGCGAGCAATGAGCAGTTCTTC. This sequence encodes CASTTGASNEQFF.

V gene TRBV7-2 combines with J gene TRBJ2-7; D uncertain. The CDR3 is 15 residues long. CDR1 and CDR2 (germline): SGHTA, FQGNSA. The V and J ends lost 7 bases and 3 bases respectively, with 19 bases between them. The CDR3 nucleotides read TGTGCCAGCACCCAGTTTGGGTCCTATTTCTACGAGCAGTACTTC. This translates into CASTQFGSYFYEQYF.

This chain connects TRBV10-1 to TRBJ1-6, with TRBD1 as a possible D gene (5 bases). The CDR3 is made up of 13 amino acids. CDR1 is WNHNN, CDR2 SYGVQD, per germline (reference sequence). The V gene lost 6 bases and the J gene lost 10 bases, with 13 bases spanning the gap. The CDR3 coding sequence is TGCGCCAGCAGCGCCGGGACGTGGTCACCCCTCCACTTT. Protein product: CASSAGTWSPLHF.

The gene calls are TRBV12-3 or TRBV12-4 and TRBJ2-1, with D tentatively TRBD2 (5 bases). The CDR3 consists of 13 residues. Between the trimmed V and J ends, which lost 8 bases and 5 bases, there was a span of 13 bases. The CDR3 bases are TGTGCCAGCGGTACTAGATTCGACAATGAGCAGTTCTTC. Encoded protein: CASGTRFDNEQFF.

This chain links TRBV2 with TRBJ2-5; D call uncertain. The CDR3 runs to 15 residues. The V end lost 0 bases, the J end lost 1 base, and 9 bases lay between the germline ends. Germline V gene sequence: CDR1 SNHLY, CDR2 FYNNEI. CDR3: CASSEALGSQETQYF. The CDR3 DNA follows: TGTGCCAGCAGTGAAGCTCTAGGGTCCCAAGAGACCCAGTACTTC.

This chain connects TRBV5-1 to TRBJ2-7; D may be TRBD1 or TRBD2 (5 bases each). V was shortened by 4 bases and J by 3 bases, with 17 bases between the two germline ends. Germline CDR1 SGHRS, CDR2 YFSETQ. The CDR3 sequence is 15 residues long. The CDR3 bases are TGCGCCAGCAGCCCAGTGGGGGAAGGGGACTACGAGCAGTACTTC. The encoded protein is CASSPVGEGDYEQYF.

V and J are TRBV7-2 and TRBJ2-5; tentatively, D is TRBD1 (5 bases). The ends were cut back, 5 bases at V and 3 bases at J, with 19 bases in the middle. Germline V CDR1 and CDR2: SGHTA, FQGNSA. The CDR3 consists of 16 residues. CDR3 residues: CASSPRAGGLKETQYF. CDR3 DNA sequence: TGTGCCAGCAGCCCCAGGGCAGGCGGCCTGAAAGAGACCCAGTACTTC.

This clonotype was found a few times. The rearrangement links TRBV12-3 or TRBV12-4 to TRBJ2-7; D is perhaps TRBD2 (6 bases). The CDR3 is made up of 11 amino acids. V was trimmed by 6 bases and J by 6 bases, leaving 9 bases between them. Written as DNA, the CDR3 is TGTGCCAGCAGGGGTAGCGGCGAGCAGTACTTC. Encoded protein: CASRGSGEQYF.

The CDR3 region is CASSQVPSSGELFF. CDR3 DNA: TGCGCCAGCAGCCAAGTCCCCTCGTCCGGGGAGCTGTTTTTT. The V call is TRBV4-3, the J call TRBJ2-2; no clear D gene. The CDR3 extends over 14 amino acids. Germline-derived CDR1 and CDR2 are LGHNA and YSLEER. V was clipped by 1 base and J by 6 bases, with 9 bases between them.

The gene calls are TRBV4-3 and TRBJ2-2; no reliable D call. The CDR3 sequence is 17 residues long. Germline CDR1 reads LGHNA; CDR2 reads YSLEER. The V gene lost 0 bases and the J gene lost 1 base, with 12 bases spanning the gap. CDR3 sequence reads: CASSQDPTGLNTGELFF. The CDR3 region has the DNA TGCGCCAGCAGCCAAGATCCCACCGGGTTGAACACCGGGGAGCTGTTTTTT.

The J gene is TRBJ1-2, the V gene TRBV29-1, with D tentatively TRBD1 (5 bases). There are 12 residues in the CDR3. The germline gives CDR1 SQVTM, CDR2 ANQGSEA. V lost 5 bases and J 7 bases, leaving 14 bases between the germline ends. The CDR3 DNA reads TGCAGCGTTAGCAGGGATCGTAGTGGCTACACCTTC. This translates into CSVSRDRSGYTF.